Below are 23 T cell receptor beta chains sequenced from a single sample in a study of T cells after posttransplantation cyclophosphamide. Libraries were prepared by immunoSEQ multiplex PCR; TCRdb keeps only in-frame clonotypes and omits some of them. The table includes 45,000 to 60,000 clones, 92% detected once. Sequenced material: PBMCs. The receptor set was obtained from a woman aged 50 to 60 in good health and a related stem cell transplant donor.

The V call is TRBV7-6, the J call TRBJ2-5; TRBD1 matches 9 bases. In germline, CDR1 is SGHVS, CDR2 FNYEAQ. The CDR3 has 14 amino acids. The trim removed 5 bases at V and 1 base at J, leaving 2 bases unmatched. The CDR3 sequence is CASSRDRAQETQYF. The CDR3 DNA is TGTGCCAGCAGCCGGGACAGGGCCCAAGAGACCCAGTACTTC.

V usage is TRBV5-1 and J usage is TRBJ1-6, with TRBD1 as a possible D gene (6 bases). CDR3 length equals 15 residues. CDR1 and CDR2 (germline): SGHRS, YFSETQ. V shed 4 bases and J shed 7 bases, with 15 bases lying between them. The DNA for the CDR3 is TGCGCCAGCAGCGTGAATACAGGGACCAATTCACCCCTCCACTTT. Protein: CASSVNTGTNSPLHF.

The CDR3 spells CASSSGGGLQPQHF. In DNA form, the CDR3 reads TGTGCCAGTAGTAGTGGAGGGGGCCTTCAGCCCCAGCATTTT. This chain joins TRBV19 and TRBJ1-5; 7 nucleotides line up with TRBD1. CDR1 is LNHDA and CDR2 is SQIVND in the germline V gene (reference sequence). The CDR3 consists of 14 residues. V lost 4 bases and J lost 6; bases outside the gene matches: 6.

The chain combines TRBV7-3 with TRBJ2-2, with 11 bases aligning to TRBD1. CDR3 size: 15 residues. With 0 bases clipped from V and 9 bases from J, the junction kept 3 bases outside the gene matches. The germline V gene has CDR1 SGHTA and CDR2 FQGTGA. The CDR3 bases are TGTGCCAGCAGCTTAACGGACAGGGGGCTTCGGGAGCTGTTTTTT. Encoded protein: CASSLTDRGLRELFF. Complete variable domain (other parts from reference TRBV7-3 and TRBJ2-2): GAGVSQTPSNKVTEKGKYVELRCDPISGHTALYWYRQSLGQGPEFLIYFQGTGAADDSGLPNDRFFAVRPEGSVSTLKIQRTERGDSAVYLCASSLTDRGLRELFFGEGSRLTVL.

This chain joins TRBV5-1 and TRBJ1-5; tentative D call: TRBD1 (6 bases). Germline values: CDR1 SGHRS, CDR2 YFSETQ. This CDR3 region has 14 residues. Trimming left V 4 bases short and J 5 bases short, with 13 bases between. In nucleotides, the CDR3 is TGCGCCAGCAGCCGGGGGGGGCGGGATCAGCCCCAGCATTTT. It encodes CASSRGGRDQPQHF.

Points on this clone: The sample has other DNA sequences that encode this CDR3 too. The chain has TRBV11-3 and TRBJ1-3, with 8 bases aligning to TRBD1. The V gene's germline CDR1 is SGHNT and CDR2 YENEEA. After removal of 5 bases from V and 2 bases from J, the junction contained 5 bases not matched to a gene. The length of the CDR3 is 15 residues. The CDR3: CASSPGQGPGNTIYF. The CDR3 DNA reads TGTGCCAGCAGCCCCGGACAGGGTCCTGGAAACACCATATATTTT. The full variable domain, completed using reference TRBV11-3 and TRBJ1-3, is EAGVVQSPRYKIIEKKQPVAFWCNPISGHNTLYWYLQNLGQGPELLIRYENEEAVDDSQLPKDRFSAERLKGVDSTLKIQPAELGDSAVYLCASSPGQGPGNTIYFGEGSWLTVV.

CDR3 coding DNA: TGTGCCAGCAGCTTATATACTCAAGAGACCCAGTACTTC. This gives the protein CASSLYTQETQYF. The chain combines TRBV11-2 with TRBJ2-5, with unresolved D. This CDR3 has 13 residues. V lost 2 bases and J 2 bases, leaving 6 bases between the germline ends. Germline V gene sequence: CDR1 SGHAT, CDR2 FQNNGV.

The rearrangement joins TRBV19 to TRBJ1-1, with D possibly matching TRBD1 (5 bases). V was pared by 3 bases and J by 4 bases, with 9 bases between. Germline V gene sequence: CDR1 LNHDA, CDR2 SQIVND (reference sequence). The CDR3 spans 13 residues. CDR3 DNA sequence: TGTGCCAGTAGTATGACAGCGACCACTGAAGCTTTCTTT. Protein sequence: CASSMTATTEAFF.

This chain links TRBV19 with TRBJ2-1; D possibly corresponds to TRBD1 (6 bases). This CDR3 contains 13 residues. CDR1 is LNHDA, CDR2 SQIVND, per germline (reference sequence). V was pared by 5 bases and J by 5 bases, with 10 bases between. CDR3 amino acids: CASSVGTNNEQFF. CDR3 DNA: TGTGCCAGTAGTGTGGGGACAAACAATGAGCAGTTCTTC.

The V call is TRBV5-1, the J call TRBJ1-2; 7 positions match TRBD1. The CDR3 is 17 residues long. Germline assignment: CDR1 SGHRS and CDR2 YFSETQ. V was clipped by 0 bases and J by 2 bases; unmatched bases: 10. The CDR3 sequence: CASSLDGQGVGNYGYTF. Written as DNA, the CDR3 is TGCGCCAGCAGCTTGGATGGCCAGGGGGTCGGGAACTATGGCTACACCTTC.

The CDR3 nucleotides read TGCGCCAGCAGCTTGGAAGGGGTGACCACTGAAGCTTTCTTT. Its protein product is CASSLEGVTTEAFF. The J gene is TRBJ1-1, the V gene TRBV5-1; the D gene is possibly TRBD1 (5 bases). The germline V and J ends were trimmed by 0 bases and 4 bases, with 10 bases remaining between them. CDR1 SGHRS and CDR2 YFSETQ come from the germline V gene. The CDR3 is 14 residues long.

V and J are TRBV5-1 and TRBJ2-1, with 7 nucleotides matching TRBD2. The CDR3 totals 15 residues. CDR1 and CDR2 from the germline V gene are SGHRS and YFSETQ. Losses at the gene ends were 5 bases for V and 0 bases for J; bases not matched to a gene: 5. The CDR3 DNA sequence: TGCGCCAGCAGGGGCACGGGGGGCTCCTACAATGAGCAGTTCTTC. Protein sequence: CASRGTGGSYNEQFF.

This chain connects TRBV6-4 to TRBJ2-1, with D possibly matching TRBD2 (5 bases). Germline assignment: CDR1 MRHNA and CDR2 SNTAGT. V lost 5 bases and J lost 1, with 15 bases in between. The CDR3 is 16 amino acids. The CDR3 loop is CASSSHGIGSYNEQFF. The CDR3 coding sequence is TGTGCCAGCAGTTCCCACGGGATTGGATCCTACAATGAGCAGTTCTTC.

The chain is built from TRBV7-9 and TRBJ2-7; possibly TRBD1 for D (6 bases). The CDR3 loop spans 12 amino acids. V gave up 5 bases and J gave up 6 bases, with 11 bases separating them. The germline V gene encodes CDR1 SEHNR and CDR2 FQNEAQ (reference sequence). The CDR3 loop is CASSPGQIEQYF. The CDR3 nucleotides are TGTGCCAGCAGCCCCGGACAGATCGAGCAGTACTTC.

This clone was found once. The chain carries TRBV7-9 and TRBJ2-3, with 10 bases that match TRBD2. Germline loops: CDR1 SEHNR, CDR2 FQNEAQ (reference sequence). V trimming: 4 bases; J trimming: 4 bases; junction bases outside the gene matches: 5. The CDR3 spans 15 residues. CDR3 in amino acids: CASSSASGSADTQYF. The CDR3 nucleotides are TGTGCCAGCAGCTCCGCTAGCGGGAGCGCAGATACGCAGTATTTT. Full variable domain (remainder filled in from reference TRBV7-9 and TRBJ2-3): DTGVSQNPRHKITKRGQNVTFRCDPISEHNRLYWYRQTLGQGPEFLTYFQNEAQLEKSRLLSDRFSAERPKGSFSTLEIQRTEQGDSAMYLCASSSASGSADTQYFGPGTRLTVL.

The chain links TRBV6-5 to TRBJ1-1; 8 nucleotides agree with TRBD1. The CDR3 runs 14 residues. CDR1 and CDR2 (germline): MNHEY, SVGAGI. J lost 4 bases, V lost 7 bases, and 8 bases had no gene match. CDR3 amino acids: CASIPRGLGTEAFF. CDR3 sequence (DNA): TGTGCCAGCATCCCCAGGGGGCTTGGCACTGAAGCTTTCTTT.

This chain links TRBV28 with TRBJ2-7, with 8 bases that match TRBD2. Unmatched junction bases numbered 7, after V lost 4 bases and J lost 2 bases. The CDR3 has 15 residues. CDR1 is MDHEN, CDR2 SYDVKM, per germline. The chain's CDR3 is CASSSPTSGTYEQYF. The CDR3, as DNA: TGTGCCAGCAGTTCTCCCACTAGCGGAACCTACGAGCAGTACTTC.

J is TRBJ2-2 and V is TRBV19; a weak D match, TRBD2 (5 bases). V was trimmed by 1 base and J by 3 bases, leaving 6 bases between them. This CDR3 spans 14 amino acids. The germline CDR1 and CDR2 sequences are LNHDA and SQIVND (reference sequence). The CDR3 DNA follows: TGTGCCAGTAGTATAGTCGGGGACACCGGGGAGCTGTTTTTT. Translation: CASSIVGDTGELFF.

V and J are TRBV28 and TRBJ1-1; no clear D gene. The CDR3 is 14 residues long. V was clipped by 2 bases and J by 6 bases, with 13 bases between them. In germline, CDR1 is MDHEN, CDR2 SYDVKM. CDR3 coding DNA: TGTGCCAGCAGTTTAACCCGGGTCGTCTCTGAAGCTTTCTTT. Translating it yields CASSLTRVVSEAFF.

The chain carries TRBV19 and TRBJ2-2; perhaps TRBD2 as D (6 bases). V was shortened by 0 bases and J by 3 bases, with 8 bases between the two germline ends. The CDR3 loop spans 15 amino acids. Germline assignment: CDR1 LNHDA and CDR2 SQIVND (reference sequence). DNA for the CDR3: TGTGCCAGTAGTATAGACAGGGAGGACACCGGGGAGCTGTTTTTT. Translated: CASSIDREDTGELFF.

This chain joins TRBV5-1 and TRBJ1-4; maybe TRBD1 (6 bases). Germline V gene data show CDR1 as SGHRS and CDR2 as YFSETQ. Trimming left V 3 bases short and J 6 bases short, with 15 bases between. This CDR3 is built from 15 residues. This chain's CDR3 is CASSSTGRQDEKLFF. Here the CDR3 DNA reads TGCGCCAGCAGCTCAACAGGGAGACAAGATGAAAAACTGTTTTTT.

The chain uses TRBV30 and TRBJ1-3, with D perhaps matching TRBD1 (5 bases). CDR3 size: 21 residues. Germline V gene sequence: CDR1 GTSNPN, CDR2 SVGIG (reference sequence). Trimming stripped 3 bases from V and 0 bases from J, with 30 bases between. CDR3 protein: CAWRSPEGHSRQISSGNTIYF. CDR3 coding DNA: TGTGCCTGGAGGTCTCCGGAGGGGCACAGCCGGCAGATCAGCTCTGGAAACACCATATATTTT.

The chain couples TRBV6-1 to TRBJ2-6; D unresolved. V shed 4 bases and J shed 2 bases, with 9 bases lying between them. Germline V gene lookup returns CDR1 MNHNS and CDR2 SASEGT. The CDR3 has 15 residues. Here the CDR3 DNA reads TGTGCCAGCAGTGCGCAGGCCACTGGGGCCAACGTCCTGACTTTC. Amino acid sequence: CASSAQATGANVLTF.